A selection of T cell receptor beta chains follows, all from one sample in a study of blood T cell repertoires in COVID-19. Sequenced by immunoSEQ multiplex PCR; TCRdb stores in-frame clones only, minus some. The table has about 79,000 clones, around 89% seen once. The sequencing sample was made of peripheral blood. The receptor set was obtained from a man in his 70s with active or convalescent COVID-19. The CDR3 runs from the conserved cysteine through the conserved F or W. D genes are given only for firm matches. Rows give clone size only sometimes, using once, few, many, or a class for an expanded clone.

length	V	J	size	D	DNA	CDR3
11	TRBV20-1	TRBJ2-3	NA	NA	TGCAGTGCTAGTGTCGGGACAACGCAGTATTTT	CSASVGTTQYF
14	TRBV7-9	TRBJ2-3	NA	NA	TGTGCCAGCAGCTTCGGGCAGGGTAGTGATACGCAGTATTTT	CASSFGQGSDTQYF
12	TRBV28	TRBJ2-7	NA	NA	TGTGCCAGCAGTTTCTCCCGTTACGAGCAGTACTTC	CASSFSRYEQYF
15	TRBV11-2	TRBJ1-5	few	TRBD1	TGTGCCAGCAGCATGGGACAGGGGCGGAATCAGCCCCAGCATTTT	CASSMGQGRNQPQHF
13	TRBV7-9	TRBJ1-3	NA	NA	TGTGCCAGCAGCTTTGACAGTAGAAACACCATATATTTT	CASSFDSRNTIYF
15	TRBV27	TRBJ1-5	NA	TRBD1	TGTGCCAGCAGCCTAACTGGGACAGAAGCACAGCCCCAGCATTTT	CASSLTGTEAQPQHF
15	TRBV7-9	TRBJ2-1	NA	NA	TGTGCCAGCAGCTTAGCGGCAAGGCGGTCTGGTGAGCAGTTCTTC	CASSLAARRSGEQFF
16	TRBV6-5	TRBJ2-1	NA	TRBD2	TGTGCCAGCAGTTACACGGGACTAGCGGGCTACAATGAGCAGTTCTTC	CASSYTGLAGYNEQFF
16	TRBV7-8	TRBJ2-1	few	NA	TGTGCCAGCAGCTCCTCCGGGACAACTACCTACAATGAGCAGTTCTTC	CASSSSGTTTYNEQFF
13	TRBV14	TRBJ2-5	NA	NA	TGTGCCAGCAGCCAAGTTGTCGGGGAGACCCAGTACTTC	CASSQVVGETQYF
13	TRBV30	TRBJ1-6	NA	TRBD1	TGTGCCTGGAGTGTACAGGGGGGATCACCCCTCCACTTT	CAWSVQGGSPLHF
14	TRBV19	TRBJ2-1	NA	NA	TGTGCCAGTAGTGGGGCGTTCTCCTACAATGAGCAGTTCTTC	CASSGAFSYNEQFF
17	TRBV5-6	TRBJ1-1	NA	NA	TGTGCCAGCAGCCAAGAACAGGGTCGATGGAGGAACACTGAAGCTTTCTTT	CASSQEQGRWRNTEAFF
14	TRBV19	TRBJ1-1	NA	NA	TGTGCCAGTACCCCAGGGAGGGGGTACACTGAAGCTTTCTTT	CASTPGRGYTEAFF
16	TRBV4-1	TRBJ2-1	NA	TRBD1	TGCGCCAGCAGCCCGACCGGGACAGGGTCTCACACTGAGCAGTTCTTC	CASSPTGTGSHTEQFF
14	TRBV7-2	TRBJ2-7	few	TRBD2	TGTGCCAGCAGCTTAGCTAGCGGGAGATACGAGCAGTACTTC	CASSLASGRYEQYF